This TCR beta chain was sequenced in a study of blood T cell repertoires in COVID-19. As for the study in general: Sites across the United States, Italy and Spain contributed samples from acute and convalescent COVID-19.

Original analysis: Reference gene primers were amplified, and this amplification served to estimate nucleated cell counts. Assay: immunoSEQ multiplex PCR; the TCRdb copy retains only in-frame clones and omits some. V, J and clone size derive from that table, while D and trimming were established from the DNA sequence. The sample lists some 83,000 clones; 70% to 90% were seen once. Looked up from germline, CDR1 is SGHRS and CDR2 is YFSETQ. There are 16 residues in the CDR3. V was pared by 0 bases and J by 1 base, with 5 bases of the junction left unmatched. This sequence was found in an elderly woman with active or convalescent COVID-19. Sequencing was performed on peripheral blood. The chain joins TRBV5-1 to TRBJ2-7, with 9 bases lining up with TRBD2. CDR3 nucleotides: TGCGCCAGCAGCTTGGGCGCGGGGGGGAGGTCCTACGAGCAGTACTTC. It is translated as CASSLGAGGRSYEQYF. Using reference TRBV5-1 and TRBJ2-7 for the parts outside the CDR3, the full variable domain is KAGVTQTPRYLIKTRGQQVTLSCSPISGHRSVSWYQQTPGQGLQFLFEYFSETQRNKGNFPGRFSGRQFSNSRSEMNVSTLELGDSALYLCASSLGAGGRSYEQYFGPGTRLTVT.